The clone carrying this T cell receptor beta chain came up a few times. What it binds is not known. This specimen belongs to a study of CD8 T cells in ankylosing spondylitis. Whole-study findings and limits: For ankylosing spondylitis blood, a TCR beta motif of about 8 highly homologous variants appeared characteristic.

The authors made TCR beta libraries by quantitative 5'-RACE with molecular barcodes. TCRdb re-called the 5' RACE reads through MiXCR, storing one row per CDR3 protein. The sample shows about 700,000 distinct CDR3 sequences, around 20% of them seen only once. The CDR3 runs to 16 residues. The V gene lost 4 bases and the J gene lost 0 bases, with 13 bases spanning the gap. From germline, CDR1 is LGHNA and CDR2 YSLEER. The TCR comes from a male donor with ankylosing spondylitis. Sequenced input: blood, either unsorted or a sorted T cell fraction (not recorded which). The J gene is TRBJ1-3, the V gene TRBV4-3; D possibly corresponds to TRBD1 (5 bases). The CDR3 loop is CASSPGPPGSGNTIYF. DNA of the CDR3: TGCGCCAGCAGCCCGGGACCGCCAGGCTCTGGAAACACCATATATTTT.